Following are 27 T cell receptor beta chains from one sample sequenced in a study of T cell responses to AZD1222 COVID-19 vaccine. Clones were sequenced by immunoSEQ multiplex PCR, and TCRdb holds only the in-frame ones, with some missing. The sample lists some 120,000 clones, 80% to 90% occurring once. The source material was peripheral blood, sampled 28 days after the second AZD1222 dose. The receptors here all came from an adult who received the AZD1222 COVID-19 vaccine.

CDR3 sequence (DNA): TGTGCCAGCAGCAACTCATGGGCTAATGAAAAACTGTTTTTT. Translated: CASSNSWANEKLFF. The chain links TRBV7-2 to TRBJ1-4; no firm D call. The CDR3 spans 14 residues. The ends were cut back, 5 bases at V and 3 bases at J, with 10 bases in the middle. The germline V gene encodes CDR1 SGHTA and CDR2 FQGNSA.

The V and J genes are TRBV19 and TRBJ2-2; the D is unclear. This CDR3 has 14 amino acids. Trimming removed 2 bases from V and 3 bases from J, with 7 bases in between. Germline-derived CDR1 and CDR2 are LNHDA and SQIVND (reference sequence). The DNA for the CDR3 is TGTGCCAGTAGTATATCCAGGTACACCGGGGAGCTGTTTTTT. Its protein is CASSISRYTGELFF. Complete variable domain (other parts from reference TRBV19 and TRBJ2-2): DGGITQSPKYLFRKEGQNVTLSCEQNLNHDAMYWYRQDPGQGLRLIYYSQIVNDFQKGDIAEGYSVSREKKESFPLTVTSAQKNPTAFYLCASSISRYTGELFFGEGSRLTVL.

This clone was recorded only once. The chain carries TRBV10-2 and TRBJ2-3; no clear D. The CDR3 sequence is 15 residues long. The germline V gene encodes CDR1 WSHSY and CDR2 SAAADI. V shed 2 bases and J shed 1 base, with 10 bases lying between them. The CDR3: CASSEPQTRTDTQYF. In nucleotides, the CDR3 is TGCGCCAGCAGTGAGCCCCAGACTCGCACAGATACGCAGTATTTT.

This chain joins TRBV24-1 and TRBJ2-3, with D possibly matching TRBD1 (5 bases). Germline V lookup: CDR1 KGHDR, CDR2 SFDVKD. The length of the CDR3 is 14 residues. The ends were cut back, 1 base at V and 5 bases at J, with 9 bases in the middle. CDR3 in amino acids: CATSDFQGEDTQYF. As DNA, the CDR3 is TGTGCCACCAGTGATTTTCAAGGGGAAGATACGCAGTATTTT.

This sequence joins TRBV6-2 or TRBV6-3 and TRBJ1-2, with D unclear. Germline V gene sequence: CDR1 MNHEY, CDR2 SVGEGT. The CDR3 totals 13 residues. V was trimmed by 2 bases and J by 10 bases, leaving 14 bases between them. DNA for the CDR3: TGTGCCAGCAGTTACGAATCAGAGGGAGACTACACCTTC. It encodes CASSYESEGDYTF.

V is TRBV30 and J is TRBJ1-2; D remains unclear. The CDR3 sequence is 13 residues long. Trimming stripped 4 bases from V and 4 bases from J, with 13 bases between. Germline loops: CDR1 GTSNPN, CDR2 SVGIG (reference sequence). The CDR3 region is CAWKASEPYGYTF. In DNA, the CDR3 is TGTGCCTGGAAGGCCTCGGAGCCCTATGGCTACACCTTC.

The chain is built from TRBV5-1 and TRBJ1-1; no clear D gene. The germline V and J ends were trimmed by 1 base and 1 base, with 11 bases remaining between them. The CDR3 is made up of 15 amino acids. Germline assignment: CDR1 SGHRS and CDR2 YFSETQ. In nucleotides, the CDR3 is TGCGCCAGCAGCTTGAGGAGACTCCAGAACACTGAAGCTTTCTTT. As protein: CASSLRRLQNTEAFF.

This clone was picked up one time. In nucleotides, the CDR3 is TGTGCCAGCAGCGTCGGACGGACGAAGCATCAGCCCCAGCATTTT. Amino acid sequence: CASSVGRTKHQPQHF. The genes are TRBV5-6 and TRBJ1-5; D unclear. The germline V gene has CDR1 SGHDT and CDR2 YYEEEE. V was shortened by 4 bases and J by 5 bases, with 16 bases between the two germline ends. CDR3 length: 15 amino acids.

In nucleotides, the CDR3 is TGCAGCGTCACCTTCGACAGTTTCAATCAGCCCCAGCATTTT. It translates to CSVTFDSFNQPQHF. The genes are TRBV29-1 and TRBJ1-5; weak D call: TRBD1 (5 bases). Germline-derived CDR1 and CDR2 are SQVTM and ANQGSEA. The length of the CDR3 is 14 residues. The V end lost 6 bases, the J end lost 3 bases, and 15 bases lay between the germline ends.

The chain recombines TRBV3-1 (or the pseudogene TRBV3-2) with TRBJ2-3; 7 nucleotides agree with TRBD1. CDR1 is LGHDT and CDR2 is YNNKEL in the germline V gene (reference sequence). This CDR3 spans 19 amino acids. Trimming cost V 1 base and J 4 bases; bases outside gene matches: 17. CDR3 loop: CASSQVCPRTGPLADTQYF. The CDR3 region has the DNA TGTGCCAGCAGCCAAGTGTGTCCTCGGACAGGTCCATTGGCAGATACGCAGTATTTT.

This chain uses TRBV7-8 with TRBJ2-7; no reliable D call. The V end was cut by 8 bases, the J end by 3 bases, with 8 bases between. Germline loops: CDR1 SGHVS, CDR2 FQNEAQ. The CDR3 sequence is 11 residues long. The CDR3 loop is CASGGGYEQYF. The CDR3 DNA reads TGTGCCAGCGGCGGTGGCTACGAGCAGTACTTC. Based on the CDR3 plus reference TRBV7-8 and TRBJ2-7, the full variable domain is GAGVSQSPRYKVAKRGQDVALRCDPISGHVSLFWYQQALGQGPEFLTYFQNEAQLDKSGLPSDRFFAERPEGSVSTLKIQRTQQEDSAVYLCASGGGYEQYFGPGTRLTVT.

The rearrangement uses TRBV5-1 and TRBJ1-2; possibly TRBD1 for D (5 bases). Trimming removed 3 bases from V and 7 bases from J, with 16 bases in between. Germline values: CDR1 SGHRS, CDR2 YFSETQ. This CDR3 region has 14 residues. CDR3 nucleotide sequence: TGCGCCAGCAGCTCCGCGCAGGGAGATGGTGGCTACACCTTC. This sequence encodes CASSSAQGDGGYTF. Drawing the rest from reference TRBV5-1 and TRBJ1-2, the complete variable domain is KAGVTQTPRYLIKTRGQQVTLSCSPISGHRSVSWYQQTPGQGLQFLFEYFSETQRNKGNFPGRFSGRQFSNSRSEMNVSTLELGDSALYLCASSSAQGDGGYTFGSGTRLTVV.

This clone was recorded only once. The chain recombines TRBV6-5 with TRBJ1-4, with unresolved D. Germline V CDR1 and CDR2: MNHEY, SVGAGI. The CDR3 is 13 amino acids. With 2 bases removed from V and 4 bases from J, the gap between germline ends came to 5 bases. The CDR3 is CASSYDRNEKLFF. The CDR3 nucleotides are TGTGCCAGCAGTTACGACCGTAATGAAAAACTGTTTTTT.

CDR3: CASSPTEGGSGNTIYF. The CDR3 DNA reads TGTGCCAGCAGCCCTACTGAAGGGGGGTCTGGAAACACCATATATTTT. This chain joins TRBV3-1 (or the pseudogene TRBV3-2) and TRBJ1-3; D is perhaps TRBD1 (6 bases). CDR3 length: 16 amino acids. Germline assignment: CDR1 LGHDT and CDR2 YNNKEL (reference sequence). V was shortened by 4 bases and J by 1 base, with 14 bases between the two germline ends.

The table lists this clone with a few counts. V and J are TRBV6-5 and TRBJ1-6; 7 positions agree with TRBD1. Germline loops: CDR1 MNHEY, CDR2 SVGAGI. The CDR3 runs 15 residues. The V and J ends lost 8 bases and 9 bases, in that order; junction bases with no gene match: 13. This CDR3 is CASRPNPQGVSPLHF. Here the CDR3 DNA reads TGTGCCAGCCGACCCAACCCCCAGGGGGTTTCACCCCTCCACTTT.

This sequence joins TRBV6-6 and TRBJ1-4; D unclear. The V end was cut by 7 bases, the J end by 7 bases, with 16 bases between. The length of the CDR3 is 14 residues. CDR1 and CDR2 from the germline V gene are MNHNY and SVGAGI (reference sequence). The CDR3 here is CASTHVSNGEKLFF. DNA for the CDR3: TGTGCCAGCACCCACGTGTCCAACGGTGAAAAACTGTTTTTT.

V usage is TRBV6-5 and J usage is TRBJ1-1; no reliable D call. This CDR3 has 11 amino acids. Trimming removed 11 bases from V and 2 bases from J, with 9 bases in between. Looked up from germline, CDR1 is MNHEY and CDR2 is SVGAGI. The CDR3 sequence: CAGPHNTEAFF. The CDR3 DNA reads TGTGCCGGCCCACATAACACTGAAGCTTTCTTT.

The V and J genes are TRBV5-6 and TRBJ1-4; D uncertain. The length of the CDR3 is 16 residues. CDR1 is SGHDT, CDR2 YYEEEE, per germline. Trimming stripped 0 bases from V and 5 bases from J, with 14 bases between. CDR3 coding DNA: TGTGCCAGCAGCTTGGCGGCCGGAAGTTCAAATGAAAAACTGTTTTTT. It codes for CASSLAAGSSNEKLFF.

The rearrangement uses TRBV4-1 and TRBJ2-7; no clear D. Trimming pared 4 bases from V and 3 bases from J, leaving 13 bases between. Germline CDR1 and CDR2: MGHRA and YSYEKL. The CDR3 sequence is 14 residues long. DNA for the CDR3: TGCGCCAGCAGCCTTTCCGGGCCAAACTACGAGCAGTACTTC. Encoded protein: CASSLSGPNYEQYF.

V is TRBV7-2 and J is TRBJ2-7, with D perhaps matching TRBD1 or TRBD2 (5 bases each). V lost 5 bases and J 1 base, leaving 12 bases between the germline ends. The CDR3 is 14 amino acids. Germline loops: CDR1 SGHTA, CDR2 FQGNSA. The CDR3 nucleotides are TGTGCCAGCAGCATCCGGGACGGGTCCTACGAGCAGTACTTC. Its translation: CASSIRDGSYEQYF.

The chain is built from TRBV9 and TRBJ1-6; no definite D call. The V gene's germline CDR1 is SGDLS and CDR2 YYNGEE. The CDR3 runs 15 residues. Trimming shortened V by 3 bases and J by 8 bases, and 15 bases separated the two germline ends. The CDR3 region is CASSAYMAADSPLHF. The CDR3 region has the DNA TGTGCCAGCAGCGCGTACATGGCCGCGGATTCACCCCTCCACTTT.

The sample holds many counts of this clone. The sample has other DNA sequences that encode this CDR3 too. The chain uses TRBV21-1 and TRBJ1-6. TRBV21-1 is reported as a pseudogene. The CDR3 is made up of 15 amino acids. The CDR3 loop reads CASRPPGPGGSPLHF. The CDR3 DNA reads as TGTGCCAGCCGCCCCCCAGGACCGGGGGGCTCACCCCTCCACTTT.

This chain links TRBV25-1 with TRBJ2-7, with D uncertain. In germline, CDR1 is MGHDK, CDR2 SYGVNS. The V end was cut by 3 bases, the J end by 12 bases, with 12 bases between. The CDR3 runs 11 residues. In nucleotides, the CDR3 is TGTGCCAGCAGTGATAAAGACTCCCTGTACTTC. Translation: CASSDKDSLYF.

The V call is TRBV5-1, the J call TRBJ1-1, with 8 bases that match TRBD1. With 0 bases clipped from V and 11 bases from J, the junction kept 12 bases outside the gene matches. This CDR3 comprises 15 residues. The germline V gene has CDR1 SGHRS and CDR2 YFSETQ. CDR3 loop: CASSLERTGSGTAFF. The CDR3 DNA is TGCGCCAGCAGCTTGGAGAGGACAGGGAGTGGAACGGCTTTCTTT.

This clone has more than one count but fewer than ten. The chain links TRBV18 to TRBJ1-5; D call uncertain. The CDR3 spans 14 residues. CDR1 is KGHSH, CDR2 LQKENI, per germline. Trimming stripped 3 bases from V and 4 bases from J, with 10 bases between. This CDR3 is CASSPMTQNQPQHF. The DNA for the CDR3 is TGTGCCAGCTCACCTATGACACAGAATCAGCCCCAGCATTTT.

The chain uses TRBV19 and TRBJ1-2; D remains ambiguous. The CDR3 runs 13 residues. The germline gives CDR1 LNHDA, CDR2 SQIVND (reference sequence). Trimming took off 6 bases at V and 6 bases at J, with 14 bases between the two ends. In nucleotides, the CDR3 is TGTGCCAGTAGCGTTGAAACGGGGAATGGCTACACCTTC. It is translated as CASSVETGNGYTF.

In DNA form, the CDR3 reads TGTGCCAGCAGTCGGGACATGCGTTATAATTCACCCCTCCACTTT. Translated: CASSRDMRYNSPLHF. The chain links TRBV5-6 to TRBJ1-6; a weak D match, TRBD1 (6 bases). Germline V gives CDR1 SGHDT, CDR2 YYEEEE. Between the trimmed V and J ends, which lost 5 bases and 4 bases, there was a span of 13 bases. This CDR3 is 15 amino acids long.